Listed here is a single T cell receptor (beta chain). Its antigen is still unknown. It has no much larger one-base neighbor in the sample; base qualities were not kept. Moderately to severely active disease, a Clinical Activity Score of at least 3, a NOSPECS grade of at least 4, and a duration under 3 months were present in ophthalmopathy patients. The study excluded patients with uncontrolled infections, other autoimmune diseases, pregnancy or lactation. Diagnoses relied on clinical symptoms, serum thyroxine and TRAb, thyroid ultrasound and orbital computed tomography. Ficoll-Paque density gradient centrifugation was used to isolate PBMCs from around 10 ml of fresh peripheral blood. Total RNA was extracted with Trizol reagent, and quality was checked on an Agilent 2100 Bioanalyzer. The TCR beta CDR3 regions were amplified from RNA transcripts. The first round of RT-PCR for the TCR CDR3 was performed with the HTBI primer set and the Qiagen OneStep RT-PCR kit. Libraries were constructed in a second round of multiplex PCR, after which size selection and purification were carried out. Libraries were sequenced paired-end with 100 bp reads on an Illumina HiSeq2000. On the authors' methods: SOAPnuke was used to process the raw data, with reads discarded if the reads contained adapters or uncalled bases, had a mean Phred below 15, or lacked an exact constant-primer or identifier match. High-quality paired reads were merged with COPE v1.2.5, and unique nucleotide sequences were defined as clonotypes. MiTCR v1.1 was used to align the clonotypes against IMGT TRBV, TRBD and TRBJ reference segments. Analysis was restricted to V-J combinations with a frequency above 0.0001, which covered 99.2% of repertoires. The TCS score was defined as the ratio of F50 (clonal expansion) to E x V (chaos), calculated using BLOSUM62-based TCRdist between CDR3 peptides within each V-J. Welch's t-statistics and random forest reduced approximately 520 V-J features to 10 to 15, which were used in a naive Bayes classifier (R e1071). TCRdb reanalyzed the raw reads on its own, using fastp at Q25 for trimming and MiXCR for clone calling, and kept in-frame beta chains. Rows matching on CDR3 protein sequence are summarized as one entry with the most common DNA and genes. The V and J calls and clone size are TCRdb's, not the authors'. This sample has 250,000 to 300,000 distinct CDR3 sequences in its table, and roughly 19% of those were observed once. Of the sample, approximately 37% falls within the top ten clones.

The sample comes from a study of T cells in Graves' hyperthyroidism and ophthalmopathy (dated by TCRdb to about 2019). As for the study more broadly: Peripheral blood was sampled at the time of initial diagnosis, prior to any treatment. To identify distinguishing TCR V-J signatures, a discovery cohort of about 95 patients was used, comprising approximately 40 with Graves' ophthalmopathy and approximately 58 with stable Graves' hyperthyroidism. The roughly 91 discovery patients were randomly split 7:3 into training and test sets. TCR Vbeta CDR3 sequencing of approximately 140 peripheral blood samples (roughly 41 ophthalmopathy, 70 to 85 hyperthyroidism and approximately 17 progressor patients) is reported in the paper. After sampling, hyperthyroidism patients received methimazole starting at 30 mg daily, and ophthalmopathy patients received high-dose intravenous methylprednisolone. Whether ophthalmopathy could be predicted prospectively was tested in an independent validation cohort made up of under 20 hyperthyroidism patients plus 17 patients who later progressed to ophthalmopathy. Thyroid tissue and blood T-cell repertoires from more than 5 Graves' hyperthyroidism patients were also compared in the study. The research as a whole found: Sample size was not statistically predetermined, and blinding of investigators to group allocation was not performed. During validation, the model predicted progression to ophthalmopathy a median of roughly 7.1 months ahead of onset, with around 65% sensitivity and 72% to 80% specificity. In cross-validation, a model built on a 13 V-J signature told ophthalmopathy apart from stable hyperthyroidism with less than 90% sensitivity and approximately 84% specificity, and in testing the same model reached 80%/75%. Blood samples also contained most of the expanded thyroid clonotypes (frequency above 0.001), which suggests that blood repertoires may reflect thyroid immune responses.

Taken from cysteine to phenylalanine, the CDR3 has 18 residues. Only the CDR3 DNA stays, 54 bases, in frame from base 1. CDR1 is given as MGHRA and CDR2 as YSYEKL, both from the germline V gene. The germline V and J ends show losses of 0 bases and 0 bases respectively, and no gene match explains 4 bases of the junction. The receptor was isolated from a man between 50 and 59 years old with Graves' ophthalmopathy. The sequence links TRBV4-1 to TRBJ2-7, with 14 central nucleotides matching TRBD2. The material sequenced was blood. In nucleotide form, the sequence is TGCGCCAGCAGCCAAGAAGGACTAGCGGGAGGTAGCTCCTACGAGCAGTACTTC. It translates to CASSQEGLAGGSSYEQYF.